These 4 T cell receptor beta chains were sequenced from one sample in a study of cytotoxic CD8 clonotypes in ibrutinib-treated CLL. Clones were read by immunoSEQ multiplex PCR, and TCRdb kept only the in-frame ones, dropping some. The repertoire holds about 45,000 clones, with 65% as singletons. The sample was PBMCs, taken after 24 months of ibrutinib treatment. The origin of the receptors is a human donor with chronic lymphocytic leukemia.

The genes are TRBV5-1 and TRBJ1-6; a possible D gene is TRBD1 (6 bases). CDR1 SGHRS and CDR2 YFSETQ come from the germline V gene. V was pared by 4 bases and J by 0 bases, with 11 bases between. The CDR3 has 16 residues. Written as DNA, the CDR3 is TGCGCCAGCAGCGGAGGACAGAGCTCCTATAATTCACCCCTCCACTTT. It specifies CASSGGQSSYNSPLHF.

The rearrangement uses TRBV9 and TRBJ2-7; a weak D match, TRBD1 (6 bases). V was pared by 0 bases and J by 4 bases, with 11 bases between. In germline, CDR1 is SGDLS, CDR2 YYNGEE. This CDR3 contains 14 residues. CDR3 loop: CASSVVPGEYEQYF. Here the CDR3 DNA reads TGTGCCAGCAGCGTAGTACCAGGGGAGTACGAGCAGTACTTC.

The chain uses TRBV21-1 and TRBJ2-7; the listed D gene, TRBD1, was not tested against the DNA. TRBV21-1 is a recognized pseudogene. The CDR3 is 15 amino acids. CDR3 nucleotides: TGTGCCAGCAGCAAAATCCTTAGGGACAACTACGAGCAGTACTTC. It specifies CASSKILRDNYEQYF.

J is TRBJ1-1 and V is TRBV7-8, with D possibly being TRBD1 (6 bases). The CDR3 covers 13 residues. Germline CDR1 reads SGHVS; CDR2 reads FQNEAQ. V gave up 5 bases and J gave up 1 base, with 8 bases separating them. The CDR3, as DNA: TGTGCCAGCAGCCTGGGACAGAACACTGAAGCTTTCTTT. This gives the protein CASSLGQNTEAFF. Full variable domain (remainder filled in from reference TRBV7-8 and TRBJ1-1): GAGVSQSPRYKVAKRGQDVALRCDPISGHVSLFWYQQALGQGPEFLTYFQNEAQLDKSGLPSDRFFAERPEGSVSTLKIQRTQQEDSAVYLCASSLGQNTEAFFGQGTRLTVV.